This entry lists 8 T cell receptor beta chains sequenced from one sample in a study of blood T cell repertoires in COVID-19. Only in-frame clones appear in the TCRdb table, and some are missing; sequencing was by immunoSEQ multiplex PCR. The sample has approximately 400,000 clones, 70% to 90% seen once; the top ten hold around 12%. The material sequenced was peripheral blood. The receptors were sampled from a woman between 50 and 59 years old with COVID-19, enrolled during active disease.

The chain employs TRBV11-3 and TRBJ2-1; the D gene is possibly TRBD2 (5 bases). With 5 bases removed from V and 9 bases from J, the gap between germline ends came to 11 bases. CDR3 length: 12 residues. CDR1 and CDR2 (germline): SGHNT, YENEEA. The CDR3 nucleotides read TGTGCCAGCAGCCGGACCGAGGGTGAGCAGTTCTTC. Translated, it gives CASSRTEGEQFF.

V and J are TRBV30 and TRBJ2-1, with a weak D call TRBD2 (6 bases). Trimming removed 3 bases at V and 7 bases at J, with 16 bases between. There are 14 residues in the CDR3. Per the germline V gene, CDR1 is GTSNPN and CDR2 is SVGIG (reference sequence). CDR3: CAWSPRGAGNEQFF. In DNA form, the CDR3 reads TGTGCCTGGAGCCCGAGAGGGGCGGGAAATGAGCAGTTCTTC.

The chain uses TRBV5-6 and TRBJ1-3, with no clear D. The length of the CDR3 is 15 residues. Germline values: CDR1 SGHDT, CDR2 YYEEEE. The V end lost 4 bases, the J end lost 4 bases, and 15 bases lay between the germline ends. Written as DNA, the CDR3 is TGTGCCAGCAGCCTCACTCGGTTTTTCGGAAACACCATATATTTT. Its translation is CASSLTRFFGNTIYF.

The chain is built from TRBV28 and TRBJ2-1; 9 nucleotides align to TRBD1. The CDR3 is made up of 17 amino acids. Germline V CDR1 and CDR2: MDHEN, SYDVKM. V shed 8 bases and J 9 bases; nucleotides not matched to a gene: 20. DNA of the CDR3: TGTGCCAGCGGATCCCTGATGGGACAGGGTGTTTTTGGTGAGCAGTTCTTC. Encoded protein: CASGSLMGQGVFGEQFF.

This clone showed up just once. Relative to the germline gene, one junction end is altered; a read error may explain this. This chain uses TRBV10-3 with TRBJ2-1; 8 nucleotides align to TRBD1. This CDR3 has 13 residues. Germline V CDR1 and CDR2: ENHRY, SYGVKD. In DNA form, the CDR3 reads TGTGCCATCACGGACAGGGTCTACGATGAGCAGTTCTTC. Its protein product is CAITDRVYDEQFF.

About this clone: A read error may account for a junction end that differs from germline. The chain uses TRBV19 and TRBJ1-3; D gene unclear. Germline lookup yields CDR1 LNHDA and CDR2 SQIVND (reference sequence). The CDR3 consists of 9 residues. The CDR3 coding sequence is TGTGCCACCGGGAACCCCCCGACTTTT. This codes for CATGNPPTF.

The chain employs TRBV10-2 and TRBJ1-1; D remains ambiguous. The CDR3 runs 14 residues. Germline V gene lookup returns CDR1 WSHSY and CDR2 SAAADI. The V end lost 1 base, the J end lost 5 bases, and 11 bases lay between the germline ends. As DNA, the CDR3 is TGCGCCAGCAGTGAGTTGGCGGTTCGGACTGAAGCTTTCTTT. This translates into CASSELAVRTEAFF.

The DNA of the CDR3 is TGTGCCAGCAGGCACTCGGGGGGCAGGGGAACTGAAGCTTTCTTT. It is translated as CASRHSGGRGTEAFF. The chain couples TRBV2 to TRBJ1-1, with D possibly TRBD1 on 6 matching bases. The V gene's germline CDR1 is SNHLY and CDR2 FYNNEI. There are 15 residues in the CDR3. V was shortened by 6 bases and J by 5 bases, with 19 bases between the two germline ends.